This is a list of T cell receptor beta chains from one sample in a study of T cells in Graves' hyperthyroidism and ophthalmopathy. Using its own MiXCR run on the multiplex PCR reads, TCRdb lists one record per CDR3 protein. The profile shows around 490,000 distinct CDR3 sequences, nearly 20% of them singletons. The specimen sequenced was blood. The receptors come from a man aged 35 to 55 with Graves' ophthalmopathy. The CDR3 runs from the conserved cysteine through the conserved F or W. The D gene is left open where the match is weak. Where a row states a size, it is once, few, many or the class of an expanded clone; other rows omit it.

J: TRBJ2-7; V: TRBV2; D: NA; size: many; DNA: TGTGCCAGCACGGACAAATACTACGAGCAGTACTTC; CDR3: CASTDKYYEQYF
J: TRBJ1-4; V: TRBV3-1; D: TRBD1; size: NA; DNA: TGTGCCAGCAGCCAAACGACAGGGTGGGGGGGAGAACTGTTTTTT; CDR3: CASSQTTGWGGELFF
J: TRBJ2-1; V: TRBV7-3; D: NA; size: NA; DNA: TGTGCCAGCAGCTTAAACGTTATAGGTGAGCAGTTCTTC; CDR3: CASSLNVIGEQFF
J: TRBJ2-7; V: TRBV29-1; D: TRBD2; size: NA; DNA: TGCAGCGTTGAGAGGCTAGCGGGGACCTACGAGCAGTACTTC; CDR3: CSVERLAGTYEQYF
J: TRBJ2-1; V: TRBV25-1; D: NA; size: few; DNA: TGTGCCAGCAGTCACCTAGGCAATGAGCAGTTCTTC; CDR3: CASSHLGNEQFF
J: TRBJ2-7; V: TRBV11-2; D: NA; size: many; DNA: TGTGCCAGCAGCTTAGATCGGCCCTTGGGACATTATCCTAGCGAGCAGTACTTC; CDR3: CASSLDRPLGHYPSEQYF
J: TRBJ1-2; V: TRBV4-3; D: NA; size: few; DNA: TGCGCCAGCAGCCAAGGGGACTCGGGCTACACCTTC; CDR3: CASSQGDSGYTF
J: TRBJ2-1; V: TRBV5-1; D: NA; size: few; DNA: TGCGCCAGCAGCTTGTTAGGGGGGCGTACCTACAATGAGCAGTTCTTC; CDR3: CASSLLGGRTYNEQFF
J: TRBJ2-1; V: TRBV5-1; D: NA; size: many; DNA: TGCGCCAGCAGCTCCCCGGGAGCTTACAATGAGCAGTTCTTC; CDR3: CASSSPGAYNEQFF
J: TRBJ2-3; V: TRBV20-1; D: TRBD2; size: many; DNA: TGCAGTGCTAGTCAACGGGAGGCAGGAGATACGCAGTATTTT; CDR3: CSASQREAGDTQYF
J: TRBJ2-1; V: TRBV30; D: NA; size: NA; DNA: TGTGCCTGGAGTGTACGTCGGGGAGTTAGCTACAATGAGCAGTTCTTC; CDR3: CAWSVRRGVSYNEQFF